The 24 T cell receptor beta chains in this list originate from one sample, sequenced in a study of identical twins. TCRdb re-called the 5' RACE reads with MiXCR, one entry per CDR3 protein. The sample records 700,000 to 950,000 distinct CDR3 sequences, around an eighth being singletons. This sample also belongs to another study, concerning yellow fever vaccine responses in identical twins.

Sample: PBMCs. These receptor sequences come from a woman between 18 and 30 years old in good health.

This clonotype occurred a few times. This chain joins TRBV12-3 or TRBV12-4 and TRBJ2-1; a possible D gene is TRBD2 (7 bases). Trimming cost V 6 bases and J 3 bases, with 15 bases left between them. The CDR3 runs 15 residues. The CDR3 reads CASRIDGGLYNEQFF. As DNA, the CDR3 is TGTGCCAGCAGAATTGACGGGGGGCTCTACAATGAGCAGTTCTTC.

This clonotype was found a few times. The chain recombines TRBV28 with TRBJ2-1; TRBD2 aligns across 12 bases. This CDR3 contains 19 residues. The V gene's germline CDR1 is MDHEN and CDR2 SYDVKM. Trimming took 1 base from V and 4 from J; bases not matched to a gene: 11. For the CDR3, the DNA is TGTGCCAGCAGTTTATCCCCAACTAGCGGGAGGACAGATTACAATGAGCAGTTCTTC. Residues: CASSLSPTSGRTDYNEQFF.

This chain joins TRBV20-1 and TRBJ2-3, with 7 bases lining up with TRBD2. With V trimmed by 6 bases and J by 2 bases, 5 bases remained unmatched. Looked up from germline, CDR1 is DFQATT and CDR2 is SNEGSKA (reference sequence). CDR3 size: 13 residues. CDR3 region: CSALSGNTDTQYF. The CDR3 coding sequence is TGCAGTGCCCTCAGCGGGAACACAGATACGCAGTATTTT.

This clonotype was detected a few times. The J gene is TRBJ2-7, the V gene TRBV27, with a tentative D call TRBD2 (5 bases). The ends were cut back, 3 bases at V and 6 bases at J, with 12 bases in the middle. Germline V lookup: CDR1 MNHEY, CDR2 SMNVEV (reference sequence). CDR3 length equals 13 residues. The CDR3 reads CASSLATSGEQYF. The CDR3 nucleotides are TGTGCCAGCAGTTTGGCAACAAGCGGCGAGCAGTACTTC.

The chain is built from TRBV5-1 and TRBJ2-7; 8 bases fit TRBD2. The length of the CDR3 is 15 residues. J gave up 7 bases and V 4 bases, and 13 bases lay outside the gene matches. Germline V gene data show CDR1 as SGHRS and CDR2 as YFSETQ. The chain's CDR3 is CASSSGLAPEGEQYF. In DNA form, the CDR3 reads TGCGCCAGCAGCAGCGGACTAGCTCCGGAAGGTGAGCAGTACTTC.

This clonotype was seen a few times. J is TRBJ2-3 and V is TRBV5-1; the match to TRBD1 covers 7 bases. The ends lost 0 bases at V and 3 bases at J; junction bases unmatched: 4. The germline gives CDR1 SGHRS, CDR2 YFSETQ. The CDR3 totals 15 residues. Written as DNA, the CDR3 is TGCGCCAGCAGCTTGGTGGGACAGCCTACAGATACGCAGTATTTT. Encoded protein: CASSLVGQPTDTQYF.

This clonotype was recorded many times. The DNA of the CDR3 is TGTGCCAGCAGGGTTTTGATGACCGGGGAGCTGTTTTTT. Its translation is CASRVLMTGELFF. The chain is built from TRBV6-2 or TRBV6-3 and TRBJ2-2; unclear D gene. The CDR3 is 13 amino acids. Germline loops: CDR1 MNHEY, CDR2 SVGEGT. The V end was cut by 6 bases, the J end by 5 bases, with 10 bases between.

The chain carries TRBV6-1 and TRBJ2-5; 11 bases fit TRBD1. Germline V gives CDR1 MNHNS, CDR2 SASEGT. V shed 11 bases, J shed 5 bases, and the junction held 7 bases outside the gene matches. The CDR3 extends over 13 amino acids. In DNA, the CDR3 is TGTGCCGCCGGTGGGACAGGGGGGGAGACCCAGTACTTC. Its protein is CAAGGTGGETQYF.

This chain links TRBV5-5 with TRBJ2-1, with D uncertain. CDR3 length: 14 residues. Germline V gives CDR1 SGHKS, CDR2 YYEKEE (reference sequence). Trimming took off 8 bases at V and 6 bases at J, with 18 bases between the two ends. CDR3 loop: CARSPGLLSNEQFF. CDR3 sequence (DNA): TGTGCCAGGAGCCCTGGGCTCCTCTCCAATGAGCAGTTCTTC.

This clonotype occurred a few times. The chain employs TRBV28 and TRBJ2-5; 7 positions match TRBD1. CDR3 size: 14 residues. In germline, CDR1 is MDHEN, CDR2 SYDVKM. The V gene end was trimmed by 6 bases and the J gene end by 2 bases; junction bases not matched to a gene: 6. The chain's CDR3 is CASSLQGKQETQYF. CDR3 nucleotide sequence: TGTGCCAGCAGCCTACAGGGGAAACAAGAGACCCAGTACTTC.

The chain employs TRBV28 and TRBJ2-7, with 14 bases fitting TRBD2. This CDR3 spans 16 amino acids. Per germline, CDR1 MDHEN and CDR2 SYDVKM. After removal of 4 bases from V and 2 bases from J, the junction contained 4 bases not matched to a gene. CDR3: CASSSMGLAGAYEQYV. The CDR3 DNA is TGTGCCAGCAGTTCCATGGGACTAGCGGGGGCCTACGAGCAGTACGTC.

V gene TRBV7-9 combines with J gene TRBJ1-2; 7 bases align to TRBD1. The length of the CDR3 is 15 residues. V lost 5 bases and J lost 6; bases outside the gene matches: 12. Per germline, CDR1 SEHNR and CDR2 FQNEAQ (reference sequence). CDR3 loop: CASSTTDRVGDGYTF. The DNA of the CDR3 is TGTGCCAGCAGCACTACTGACAGGGTGGGGGATGGCTACACCTTC.

In its sample, this clonotype was seen a few times. The CDR3: CSVGNSNTEAFF. The CDR3 bases are TGCAGCGTTGGGAACAGCAACACTGAAGCTTTCTTT. This sequence joins TRBV29-1 and TRBJ1-1, with D uncertain. V was trimmed by 4 bases and J by 2 bases, leaving 8 bases between them. This CDR3 is built from 12 residues. The V gene's germline CDR1 is SQVTM and CDR2 ANQGSEA.

This chain connects TRBV6-5 to TRBJ2-5; D may be TRBD2 (5 bases). The germline V and J ends were trimmed by 2 bases and 2 bases, with 9 bases remaining between them. The CDR3 consists of 14 residues. Germline V CDR1 and CDR2: MNHEY, SVGAGI. CDR3 region: CASSYRRRQETQYF. CDR3 DNA: TGTGCCAGCAGTTACAGGAGGAGGCAAGAGACCCAGTACTTC.

This clonotype showed up many times. The V and J genes are TRBV12-3 or TRBV12-4 and TRBJ2-7; D is possibly TRBD2 (5 bases). The ends were cut back, 2 bases at V and 2 bases at J, with 7 bases in the middle. This CDR3 contains 13 residues. The CDR3 loop reads CASSLWGAYEQYF. The CDR3 DNA is TGTGCCAGCAGTTTATGGGGAGCCTACGAGCAGTACTTC.

This clonotype was counted at least ten times. The chain is built from TRBV4-1 and TRBJ2-1; TRBD2 matches at 7 bases. The germline CDR1 and CDR2 sequences are MGHRA and YSYEKL. The CDR3 covers 19 residues. V lost 6 bases to trimming and J lost 6 bases; unmatched junction nucleotides: 23. For the CDR3, the DNA is TGCGCCAGCAGTCCCCTCACCGTGCGGGGAGGGCCCGAACGCAATGAGCAGTTCTTC. Protein product: CASSPLTVRGGPERNEQFF.

The table lists this clonotype with a few counts. The genes are TRBV28 and TRBJ2-5; D may be TRBD1 (5 bases). CDR3 length: 14 residues. Looked up from germline, CDR1 is MDHEN and CDR2 is SYDVKM. Trimming took 6 bases from V and 1 from J, leaving 12 bases between them. This CDR3 is CASSTGAPQETQYF. The CDR3 DNA is TGTGCCAGCAGCACAGGAGCCCCCCAAGAGACCCAGTACTTC. The variable domain in full, completed from reference TRBV28 and TRBJ2-5, reads DVKVTQSSRYLVKRTGEKVFLECVQDMDHENMFWYRQDPGLGLRLIYFSYDVKMKEKGDIPEGYSVSREKKERFSLILESASTNQTSMYLCASSTGAPQETQYFGPGTRLLVL.

A few counts support this clonotype. V is TRBV20-1 and J is TRBJ2-1; no clear D gene. In germline, CDR1 is DFQATT, CDR2 SNEGSKA (reference sequence). This CDR3 is built from 14 residues. V shed 0 bases and J shed 4 bases, with 10 bases lying between them. The CDR3 region has the DNA TGCAGTGCTAGAGAATACCTAGTATACAATGAGCAGTTCTTC. Translating gives CSAREYLVYNEQFF.

The chain carries TRBV19 and TRBJ1-1; D uncertain. Germline loops: CDR1 LNHDA, CDR2 SQIVND (reference sequence). V was shortened by 5 bases and J by 1 base, with 11 bases between the two germline ends. This CDR3 has 14 residues. This CDR3 reads CASSGSYRNTEAFF. CDR3 DNA sequence: TGTGCCAGTAGTGGCTCTTACAGGAACACTGAAGCTTTCTTT.

The count of this clonotype is one. The gene calls are TRBV12-3 or TRBV12-4 and TRBJ2-3; D gene ambiguous. V was shortened by 3 bases and J by 4 bases, with 11 bases between the two germline ends. CDR3 length equals 14 residues. This CDR3 reads CASSFIGDADTQYF. For the CDR3, the DNA is TGTGCCAGCAGTTTCATTGGTGACGCAGATACGCAGTATTTT.

This clonotype showed up just once. CDR3 region: CASRWNSYNEQFF. Here the CDR3 DNA reads TGTGCCAGCAGATGGAACTCCTACAATGAGCAGTTCTTC. V usage is TRBV7-8 and J usage is TRBJ2-1; D unresolved. The V and J ends lost 6 bases and 0 bases respectively, with 6 bases between them. The germline CDR1 and CDR2 sequences are SGHVS and FQNEAQ. CDR3 size: 13 residues.

The sample holds a few counts of this clonotype. This chain connects TRBV9 to TRBJ2-1; TRBD2 matches at 13 bases. Per germline, CDR1 SGDLS and CDR2 YYNGEE. The CDR3 sequence is 17 residues long. Trimming cost V 0 bases and J 4 bases; bases outside gene matches: 4. CDR3 DNA sequence: TGTGCCAGCAGCGTAGCTACTAGCGGGAGGGGGTACAATGAGCAGTTCTTC. This translates into CASSVATSGRGYNEQFF.

The V and J genes are TRBV6-2 or TRBV6-3 and TRBJ2-6; D is possibly TRBD2 (5 bases). The germline gives CDR1 MNHEY, CDR2 SVGEGT. The CDR3 extends over 16 amino acids. Trimming cost V 2 bases and J 2 bases, with 10 bases left between them. CDR3 protein: CASSYLPGAGANVLTF. DNA of the CDR3: TGTGCCAGCAGTTACCTCCCCGGGGCTGGGGCCAACGTCCTGACTTTC.

This clonotype turned up a few times. J is TRBJ2-6 and V is TRBV12-3 or TRBV12-4; either TRBD1 or TRBD2 may fit D (6 bases each). The CDR3 length is 15 residues. V was cut by 5 bases and J by 11 bases, with 19 bases left in between. In DNA form, the CDR3 reads TGTGCCAGCAGTCCCGAGGGGGGCCAGAGTGACGTCCTGACTTTC. This translates into CASSPEGGQSDVLTF.